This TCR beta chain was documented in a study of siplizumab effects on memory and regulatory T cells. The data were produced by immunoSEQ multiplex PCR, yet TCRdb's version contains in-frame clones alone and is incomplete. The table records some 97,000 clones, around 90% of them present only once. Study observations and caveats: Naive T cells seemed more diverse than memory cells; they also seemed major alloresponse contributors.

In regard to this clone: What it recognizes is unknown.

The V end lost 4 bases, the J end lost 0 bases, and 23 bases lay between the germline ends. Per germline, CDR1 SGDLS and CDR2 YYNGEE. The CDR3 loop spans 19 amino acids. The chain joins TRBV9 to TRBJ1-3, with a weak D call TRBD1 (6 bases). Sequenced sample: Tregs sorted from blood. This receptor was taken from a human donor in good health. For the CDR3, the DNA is TGTGCCAGCAGCACCCCGGGAGGGGGACGCGACCACTCTGGAAACACCATATATTTT. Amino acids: CASSTPGGGRDHSGNTIYF.